Presented here are 2 T cell receptor beta chains from one specimen sequenced in a study of beta chain features in type 1 diabetes. Points from the study as a whole: Type 1 diabetes patients had moderately but significantly shorter TCRB CDR3s in all four CD4+ subsets.

Their recognized antigens are unknown. TCRB transcripts that were expressed got sequenced, as all of the isolated RNA had been reverse transcribed. Clones were read by immunoSEQ multiplex PCR, and TCRdb kept only the in-frame ones, dropping some. The sample lists 150,000 to 200,000 clones; roughly 60% were seen once. Material: naive CD4+ T cells from blood. These receptors were taken from a man aged 25-45 years with type 1 diabetes.

This chain links TRBV28 with TRBJ2-3; TRBD1 agrees at 7 bases. V was clipped by 4 bases and J by 0 bases; unmatched bases: 1. The length of the CDR3 is 14 residues. Germline lookup yields CDR1 MDHEN and CDR2 SYDVKM. The CDR3 DNA reads TGTGCCAGCAGTTCGGGACAGAGCACAGATACGCAGTATTTT. Translation: CASSSGQSTDTQYF. Variable domain in full (rest from reference TRBV28 and TRBJ2-3): DVKVTQSSRYLVKRTGEKVFLECVQDMDHENMFWYRQDPGLGLRLIYFSYDVKMKEKGDIPEGYSVSREKKERFSLILESASTNQTSMYLCASSSGQSTDTQYFGPGTRLTVL.

The genes are TRBV30 and TRBJ2-5; D is unresolved. This CDR3 is 13 amino acids long. Trimming took 2 bases from V and 1 from J, leaving 8 bases between them. Germline V gene data show CDR1 as GTSNPN and CDR2 as SVGIG (reference sequence). The CDR3 sequence is CAWSRALQETQYF. The CDR3, as DNA: TGTGCCTGGAGTCGCGCCCTCCAAGAGACCCAGTACTTC.